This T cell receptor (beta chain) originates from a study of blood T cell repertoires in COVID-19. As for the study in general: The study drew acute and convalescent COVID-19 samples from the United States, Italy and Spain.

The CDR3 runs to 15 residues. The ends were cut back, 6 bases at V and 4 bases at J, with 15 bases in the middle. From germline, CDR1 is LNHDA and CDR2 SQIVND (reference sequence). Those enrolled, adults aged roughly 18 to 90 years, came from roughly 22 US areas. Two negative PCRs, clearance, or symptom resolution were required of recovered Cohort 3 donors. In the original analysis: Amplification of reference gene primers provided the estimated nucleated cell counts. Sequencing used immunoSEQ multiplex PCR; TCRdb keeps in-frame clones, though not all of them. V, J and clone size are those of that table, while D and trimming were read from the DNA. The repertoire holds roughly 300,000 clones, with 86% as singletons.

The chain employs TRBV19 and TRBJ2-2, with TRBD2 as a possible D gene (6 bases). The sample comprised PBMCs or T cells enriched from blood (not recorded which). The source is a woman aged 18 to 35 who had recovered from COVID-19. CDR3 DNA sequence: TGTGCCAGTAGCCCAACTAGCCGAGTCACCGGGGAGCTGTTTTTT. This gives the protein CASSPTSRVTGELFF.